This entry is about one T cell receptor (beta chain). Antigen specificity is unknown. This sample stems from a study of cytomegalovirus exposure and HLA in healthy donors. The study, taken as a whole, reports: Reports state that TCR beta sequences accurately predicted most subjects' HLA-A and HLA-B alleles. Immune exposure was documented only through CMV serostatus.

Both 60 Vbeta primers and 13 Jbeta primers went into the PCR. This table comes from immunoSEQ multiplex PCR, and its TCRdb copy is limited to in-frame clones, with some not included. Of about 240,000 clones listed, over 75% are singletons. All the people who gave samples were healthy bone marrow donors. There are 13 residues in the CDR3. Germline V gene sequence: CDR1 SGHRS, CDR2 YFSETQ. Trimming removed 0 bases from V and 7 bases from J, with 8 bases in between. This sequence joins TRBV5-1 and TRBJ1-5; weak D call: TRBD1 (5 bases). The clonotype comes from a boy younger than 18 in good health and CMV-seronegative. Sequencing input: PBMCs. In DNA form, the CDR3 reads TGCGCCAGCAGCTTGGACAGGTCGCAGCCCCAGCATTTT. Translated: CASSLDRSQPQHF.